This T cell receptor (beta chain) was identified during a study of blood T cell repertoires in COVID-19. Study background: The study drew acute and convalescent COVID-19 samples from the United States, Italy and Spain. PBMCs, B-cell-depleted T cells, or T cells were the source of the cDNA or gDNA that made up the material.

V was pared by 3 bases and J by 0 bases, with 14 bases between. CDR3 length: 15 amino acids. Germline loops: CDR1 GTSNPN, CDR2 SVGIG (reference sequence). In the original analysis: It was from reference gene primer amplification that nucleated cell counts were estimated. Produced via immunoSEQ multiplex PCR; TCRdb's table is partial and in-frame only. V, J and clone size reflect that table, while D and trimming were determined from the DNA. The top ten hold about 2.2% of the sample, which has around 280,000 clones, around 86% seen once. The rearrangement uses TRBV30 and TRBJ1-2; D may be TRBD1 (6 bases). The clonotype comes from a woman aged 25-40 years who had recovered from COVID-19. The sample comprised peripheral blood. CDR3 DNA: TGTGCCTGGAGGGCAGGGGTAGGAGCTAACTATGGCTACACCTTC. Translation: CAWRAGVGANYGYTF. Together with reference TRBV30 and TRBJ1-2, the CDR3 gives the full variable domain: SQTIHQWPATLVQPVGSPLSLECTVEGTSNPNLYWYRQAAGRGLQLLFYSVGIGQISSEVPQNLSASRPQDRQFILSSKKLLLSDSGFYLCAWRAGVGANYGYTFGSGTRLTVV.